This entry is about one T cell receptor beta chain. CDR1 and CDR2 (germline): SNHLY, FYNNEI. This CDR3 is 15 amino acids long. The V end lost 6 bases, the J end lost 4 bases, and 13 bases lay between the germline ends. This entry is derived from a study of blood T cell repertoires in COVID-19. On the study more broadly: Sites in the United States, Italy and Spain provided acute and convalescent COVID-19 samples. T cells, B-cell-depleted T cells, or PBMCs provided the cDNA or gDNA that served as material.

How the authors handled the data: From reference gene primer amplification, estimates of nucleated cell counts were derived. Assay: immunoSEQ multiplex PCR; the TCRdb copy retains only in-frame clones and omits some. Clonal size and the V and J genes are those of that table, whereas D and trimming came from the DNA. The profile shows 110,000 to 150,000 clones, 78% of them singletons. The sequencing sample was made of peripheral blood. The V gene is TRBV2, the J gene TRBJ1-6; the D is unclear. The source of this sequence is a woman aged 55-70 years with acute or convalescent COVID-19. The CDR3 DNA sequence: TGTGCCAGCAGCCGAGGGAAGGGTTATAATTCACCCCTCCACTTT. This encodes CASSRGKGYNSPLHF. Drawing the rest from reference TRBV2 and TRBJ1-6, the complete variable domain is EPEVTQTPSHQVTQMGQEVILRCVPISNHLYFYWYRQILGQKVEFLVSFYNNEISEKSEIFDDQFSVERPDGSNFTLKIRSTKLEDSAMYFCASSRGKGYNSPLHFGNGTRLTVT.